These 9 T cell receptor beta chains came from one sample sequenced in a study of OX40 agonist ivuxolimab in advanced cancers. The table came from immunoSEQ multiplex PCR; TCRdb's copy has only in-frame clones and leaves some out. The profile covers some 60,000 clones, with around 83% appearing a single time and around 26% taken by the ten largest. The specimen comprised CD4+ or CD8+ T cells sorted from blood, sampled in a trial of the OX40 agonist ivuxolimab. These receptors were obtained from an adult with an advanced solid tumor such as melanoma, head and neck, liver or kidney cancer.

As DNA, the CDR3 is TGTGCCAGCAGCGTAGACGGCGGGGGGAGAACCGGGGAGCTGTTTTTT. This gives the protein CASSVDGGGRTGELFF. The chain combines TRBV9 with TRBJ2-2; 8 nucleotides line up with TRBD2. Germline V gene lookup returns CDR1 SGDLS and CDR2 YYNGEE. J was trimmed by 5 bases and V by 0 bases; bases with no gene match: 6. There are 16 residues in the CDR3.

The V call is TRBV18, the J call TRBJ1-2; 7 bases match TRBD1. The CDR3 spans 16 residues. Germline trimming cut 3 bases from V and 2 bases from J; bases unmatched to any gene: 9. Germline V gene data show CDR1 as KGHSH and CDR2 as LQKENI. The CDR3 region is CASSPSGQESNYGYTF. CDR3 DNA sequence: TGTGCCAGCTCACCCTCTGGACAGGAGTCCAACTATGGCTACACCTTC.

The sample holds one count of this clone. The gene calls are TRBV2 and TRBJ1-5; the D is unclear. Per the germline V gene, CDR1 is SNHLY and CDR2 is FYNNEI. The CDR3 spans 14 residues. V lost 6 bases and J lost 1, with 10 bases in between. The CDR3 sequence is CASSADHSNQPQHF. DNA for the CDR3: TGTGCCAGCAGCGCCGACCACAGCAATCAGCCCCAGCATTTT.

V is TRBV6-6 and J is TRBJ2-1; no reliable D call. In germline, CDR1 is MNHNY, CDR2 SVGAGI (reference sequence). Trimming shortened V by 2 bases and J by 9 bases, and 8 bases separated the two germline ends. The CDR3 length is 12 residues. CDR3 DNA sequence: TGTGCCAGCAGTTACCCGTCACTTGAGCAGTTCTTC. Its translation: CASSYPSLEQFF.

The chain joins TRBV7-8 to TRBJ2-1, with D tentatively TRBD1 (5 bases). Germline V gene sequence: CDR1 SGHVS, CDR2 FQNEAQ. Trimming left V 1 base short and J 0 bases short, with 16 bases between. CDR3 length: 18 residues. CDR3 residues: CASSLGSGQIFSYNEQFF. DNA for the CDR3: TGTGCCAGCAGCTTAGGGTCCGGACAAATCTTCTCCTACAATGAGCAGTTCTTC. The entire variable domain, with the rest obtained from reference TRBV7-8 and TRBJ2-1, is as follows: GAGVSQSPRYKVAKRGQDVALRCDPISGHVSLFWYQQALGQGPEFLTYFQNEAQLDKSGLPSDRFFAERPEGSVSTLKIQRTQQEDSAVYLCASSLGSGQIFSYNEQFFGPGTRLTVL.

The chain links TRBV5-4 to TRBJ1-5; D remains unclear. The V gene lost 6 bases and the J gene lost 1 base, with 11 bases spanning the gap. Looked up from germline, CDR1 is SGHNT and CDR2 is YYREEE (reference sequence). CDR3 size: 14 residues. CDR3: CASTTHGSNQPQHF. CDR3 nucleotide sequence: TGTGCCAGCACCACCCATGGAAGCAATCAGCCCCAGCATTTT.

The chain carries TRBV30 and TRBJ1-2; D is unclear. The CDR3 runs to 12 residues. Per germline, CDR1 GTSNPN and CDR2 SVGIG (reference sequence). V lost 2 bases, J lost 8 bases, and 12 bases lay in between. The CDR3, as DNA: TGTGCCTGGAGTAAAGACGGGTTCGGCTACACCTTC. Amino acids: CAWSKDGFGYTF.

The chain has TRBV15 and TRBJ2-7; a weak D match, TRBD2 (7 bases). Between the trimmed V and J ends, which lost 3 bases and 7 bases, there was a span of 16 bases. The CDR3 is 14 amino acids. CDR1 is LNHNV, CDR2 YYDKDF, per germline (reference sequence). CDR3 protein: CATSRGRGAREQYF. The CDR3 bases are TGTGCCACCAGCAGGGGCCGGGGGGCGCGGGAGCAGTACTTC.

Regarding this clone: Different DNA sequences within this sample yield the same CDR3. DNA of the CDR3: TGCAGCGTTGAGGGACAGGGGGCGGAAGAGCAGTACTTC. This sequence encodes CSVEGQGAEEQYF. V and J are TRBV29-1 and TRBJ2-7; 12 bases agree with TRBD1. Germline CDR1 reads SQVTM; CDR2 reads ANQGSEA. Trimming at V came to 3 bases and at J to 7 bases, leaving 4 bases not matched to a gene. The length of the CDR3 is 13 residues.